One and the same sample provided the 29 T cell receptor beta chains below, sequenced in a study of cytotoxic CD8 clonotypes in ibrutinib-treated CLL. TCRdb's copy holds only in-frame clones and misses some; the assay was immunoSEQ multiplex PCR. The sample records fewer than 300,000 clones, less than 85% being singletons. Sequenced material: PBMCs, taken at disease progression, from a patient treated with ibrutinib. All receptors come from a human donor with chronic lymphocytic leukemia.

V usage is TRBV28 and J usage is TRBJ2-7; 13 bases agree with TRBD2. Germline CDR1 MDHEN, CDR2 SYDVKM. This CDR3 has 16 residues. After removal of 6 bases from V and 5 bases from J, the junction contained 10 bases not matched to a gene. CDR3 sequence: CASSEGLAGFVHEQYF. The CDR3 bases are TGTGCCAGCAGCGAGGGACTAGCGGGATTTGTTCACGAGCAGTACTTC. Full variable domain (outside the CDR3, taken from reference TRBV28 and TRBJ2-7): DVKVTQSSRYLVKRTGEKVFLECVQDMDHENMFWYRQDPGLGLRLIYFSYDVKMKEKGDIPEGYSVSREKKERFSLILESASTNQTSMYLCASSEGLAGFVHEQYFGPGTRLTVT.

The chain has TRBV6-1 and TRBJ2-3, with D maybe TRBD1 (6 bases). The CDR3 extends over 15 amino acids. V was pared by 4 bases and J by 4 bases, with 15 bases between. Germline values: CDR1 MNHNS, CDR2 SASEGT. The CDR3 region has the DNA TGTGCCAGCAGTGGGGAGACAGGTACCCCAGATACGCAGTATTTT. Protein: CASSGETGTPDTQYF.

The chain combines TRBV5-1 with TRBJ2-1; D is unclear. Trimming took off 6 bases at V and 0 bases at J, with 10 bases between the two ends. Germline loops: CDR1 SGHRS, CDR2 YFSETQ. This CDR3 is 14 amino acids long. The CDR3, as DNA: TGCGCCAGCAACCCCGTGAGCTCCTACAATGAGCAGTTCTTC. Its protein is CASNPVSSYNEQFF.

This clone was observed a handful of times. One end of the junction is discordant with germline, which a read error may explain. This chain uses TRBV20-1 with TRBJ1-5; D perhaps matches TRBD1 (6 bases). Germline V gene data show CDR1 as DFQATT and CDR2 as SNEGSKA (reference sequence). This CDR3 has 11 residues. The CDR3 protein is CSARGGQPQHF. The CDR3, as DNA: TGCAGTGCCAGAGGGGGTCAGCCCCAGCATTTT.

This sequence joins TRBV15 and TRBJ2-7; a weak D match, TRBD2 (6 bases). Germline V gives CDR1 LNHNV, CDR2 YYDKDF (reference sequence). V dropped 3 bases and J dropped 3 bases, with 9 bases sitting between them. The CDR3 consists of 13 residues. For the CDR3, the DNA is TGTGCCACCAGCAGGACTAGTGGCTACGAGCAGTACTTC. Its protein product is CATSRTSGYEQYF. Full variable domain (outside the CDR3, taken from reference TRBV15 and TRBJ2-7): DAMVIQNPRYQVTQFGKPVTLSCSQTLNHNVMYWYQQKSSQAPKLLFHYYDKDFNNEADTPDNFQSRRPNTSFCFLDIRSPGLGDTAMYLCATSRTSGYEQYFGPGTRLTVT.

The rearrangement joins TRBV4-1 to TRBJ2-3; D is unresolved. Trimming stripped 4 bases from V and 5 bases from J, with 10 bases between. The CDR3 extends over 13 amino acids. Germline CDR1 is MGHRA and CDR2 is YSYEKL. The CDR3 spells CASSPNPLDTQYF. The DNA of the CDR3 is TGCGCCAGCAGCCCAAACCCCCTAGATACGCAGTATTTT.

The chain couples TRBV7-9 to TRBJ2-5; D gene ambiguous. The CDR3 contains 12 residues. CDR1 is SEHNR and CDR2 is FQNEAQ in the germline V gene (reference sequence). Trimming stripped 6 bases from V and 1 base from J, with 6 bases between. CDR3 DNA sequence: TGTGCCAGCAGACGGACCCAAGAGACCCAGTACTTC. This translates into CASRRTQETQYF. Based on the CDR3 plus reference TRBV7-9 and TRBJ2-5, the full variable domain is DTGVSQNPRHKITKRGQNVTFRCDPISEHNRLYWYRQTLGQGPEFLTYFQNEAQLEKSRLLSDRFSAERPKGSFSTLEIQRTEQGDSAMYLCASRRTQETQYFGPGTRLLVL.

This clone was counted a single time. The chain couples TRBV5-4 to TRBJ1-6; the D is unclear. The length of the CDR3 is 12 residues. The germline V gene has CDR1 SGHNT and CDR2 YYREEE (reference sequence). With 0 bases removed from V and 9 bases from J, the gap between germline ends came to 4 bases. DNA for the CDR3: TGTGCCAGCAGCTTGGCGTCTTCACCCCTCCACTTT. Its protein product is CASSLASSPLHF. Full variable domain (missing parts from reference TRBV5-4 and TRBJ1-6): ETGVTQSPTHLIKTRGQQVTLRCSSQSGHNTVSWYQQALGQGPQFIFQYYREEENGRGNFPPRFSGLQFPNYSSELNVNALELDDSALYLCASSLASSPLHFGNGTRLTVT.

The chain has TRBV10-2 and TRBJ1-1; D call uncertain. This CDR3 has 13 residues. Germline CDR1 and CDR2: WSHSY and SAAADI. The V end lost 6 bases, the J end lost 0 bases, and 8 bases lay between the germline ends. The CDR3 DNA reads TGCGCCAGCAGACCGAGCATGAACACTGAAGCTTTCTTT. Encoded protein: CASRPSMNTEAFF.

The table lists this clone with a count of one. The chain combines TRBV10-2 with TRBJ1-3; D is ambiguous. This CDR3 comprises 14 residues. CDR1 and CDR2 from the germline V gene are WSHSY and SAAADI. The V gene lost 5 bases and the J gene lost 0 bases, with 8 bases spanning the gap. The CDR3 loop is CASSNRGSGNTIYF. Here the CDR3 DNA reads TGCGCCAGCAGTAACAGAGGCTCTGGAAACACCATATATTTT.

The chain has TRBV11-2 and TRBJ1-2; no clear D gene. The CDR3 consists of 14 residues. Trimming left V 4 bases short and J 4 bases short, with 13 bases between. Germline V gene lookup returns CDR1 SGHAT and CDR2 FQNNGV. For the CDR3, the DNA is TGTGCCAGCAGCTCATGGGCAGAACCCTATGGCTACACCTTC. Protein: CASSSWAEPYGYTF. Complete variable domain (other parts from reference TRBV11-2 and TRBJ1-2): EAGVAQSPRYKIIEKRQSVAFWCNPISGHATLYWYQQILGQGPKLLIQFQNNGVVDDSQLPKDRFSAERLKGVDSTLKIQPAKLEDSAVYLCASSSWAEPYGYTFGSGTRLTVV.

The CDR3 reads CASSPQGRGHEQYF. The CDR3 region has the DNA TGCGCCAGCAGCCCCCAGGGCAGGGGCCACGAGCAGTACTTC. The chain combines TRBV4-3 with TRBJ2-7; D might be TRBD1 (6 bases). This CDR3 is built from 14 residues. The germline V and J ends were trimmed by 4 bases and 5 bases, with 15 bases remaining between them. Germline V lookup: CDR1 LGHNA, CDR2 YSLEER.

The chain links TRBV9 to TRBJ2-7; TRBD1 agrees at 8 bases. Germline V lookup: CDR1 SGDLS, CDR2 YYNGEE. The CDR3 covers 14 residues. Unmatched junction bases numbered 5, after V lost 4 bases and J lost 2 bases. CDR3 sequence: CASSLGQGTYEQYF. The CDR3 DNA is TGTGCCAGCAGCCTCGGACAGGGAACCTACGAGCAGTACTTC.

Here the CDR3 reads CASSPTLGEQFF. The CDR3 nucleotides are TGCGCCAGCAGCCCAACGCTCGGCGAGCAGTTCTTC. This chain uses TRBV5-1 with TRBJ2-1; D is undetermined. V shed 4 bases and J shed 10 bases, with 12 bases lying between them. This CDR3 is built from 12 residues. Germline loops: CDR1 SGHRS, CDR2 YFSETQ.

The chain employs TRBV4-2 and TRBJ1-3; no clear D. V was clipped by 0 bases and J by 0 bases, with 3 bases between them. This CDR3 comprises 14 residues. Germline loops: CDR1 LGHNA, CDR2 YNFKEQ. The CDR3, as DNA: TGTGCCAGCAGCCAAGATGCCTCTGGAAACACCATATATTTT. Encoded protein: CASSQDASGNTIYF.

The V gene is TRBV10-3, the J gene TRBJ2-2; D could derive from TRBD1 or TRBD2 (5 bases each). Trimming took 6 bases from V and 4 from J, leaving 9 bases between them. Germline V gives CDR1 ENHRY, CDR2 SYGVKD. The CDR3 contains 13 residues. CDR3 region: CAIRRGTTGELFF. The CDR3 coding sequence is TGTGCCATCAGGAGGGGAACCACCGGGGAGCTGTTTTTT.

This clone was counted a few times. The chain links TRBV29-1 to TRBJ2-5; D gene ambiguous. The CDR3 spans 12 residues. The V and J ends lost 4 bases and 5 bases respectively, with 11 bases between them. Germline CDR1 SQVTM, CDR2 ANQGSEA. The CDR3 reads CSVGPKSETQYF. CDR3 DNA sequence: TGCAGCGTTGGGCCTAAATCCGAGACCCAGTACTTC.

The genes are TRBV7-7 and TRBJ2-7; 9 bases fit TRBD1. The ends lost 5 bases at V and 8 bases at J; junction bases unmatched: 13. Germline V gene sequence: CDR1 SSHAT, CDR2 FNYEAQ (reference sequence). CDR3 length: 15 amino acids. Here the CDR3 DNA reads TGTGCCAGCAGCCCAACCGGGACAGGGCCCCAGAAGCAGTACTTC. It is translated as CASSPTGTGPQKQYF.

CDR3 sequence (DNA): TGTGCCAGCAGTTACCCCGGGGGACTAGCCAAAAACATTCAGTACTTC. Translation gives CASSYPGGLAKNIQYF. The chain combines TRBV6-6 with TRBJ2-4; tentative D call: TRBD2 (6 bases). The CDR3 has 16 residues. Trimming took 2 bases from V and 0 from J, leaving 11 bases between them. The germline CDR1 and CDR2 sequences are MNHNY and SVGAGI (reference sequence).

Here the CDR3 DNA reads TGTGCCAGCTCGCGGGACAGGGACCTAACAACTAATGAAAAACTGTTTTTT. It encodes CASSRDRDLTTNEKLFF. The chain recombines TRBV18 with TRBJ1-4; TRBD1 matches 9 bases. The V segment lost 6 bases and the J segment 0 bases; nucleotides outside the gene matches: 8. This CDR3 has 17 residues. Germline loops: CDR1 KGHSH, CDR2 LQKENI.

Here the CDR3 reads CASSTEPQYF. The CDR3 DNA reads TGTGCCAGCAGCACAGAACCCCAGTACTTC. The rearrangement uses TRBV6-6 and TRBJ2-5; D remains unclear. The CDR3 length is 10 residues. The germline CDR1 and CDR2 sequences are MNHNY and SVGAGI (reference sequence). V lost 6 bases to trimming and J lost 9 bases, with 8 bases between them.

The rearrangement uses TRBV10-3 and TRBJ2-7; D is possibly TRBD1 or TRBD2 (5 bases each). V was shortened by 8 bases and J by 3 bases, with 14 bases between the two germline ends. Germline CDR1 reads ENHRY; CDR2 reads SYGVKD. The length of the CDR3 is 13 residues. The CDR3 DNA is TGTGCCATCGGCCAGAGGGGTCTCTACGAGCAGTACTTC. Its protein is CAIGQRGLYEQYF.

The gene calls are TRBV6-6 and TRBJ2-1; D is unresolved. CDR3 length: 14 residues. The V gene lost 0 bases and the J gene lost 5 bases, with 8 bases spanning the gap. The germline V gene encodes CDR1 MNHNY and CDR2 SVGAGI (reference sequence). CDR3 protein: CASSYSNLHNEQFF. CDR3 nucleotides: TGTGCCAGCAGTTACTCGAACCTTCACAATGAGCAGTTCTTC.

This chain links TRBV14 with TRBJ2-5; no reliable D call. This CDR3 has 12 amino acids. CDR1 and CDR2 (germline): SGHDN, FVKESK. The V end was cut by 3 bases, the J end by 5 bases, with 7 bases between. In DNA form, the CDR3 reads TGTGCCAGCAGCCACTCTCGGGAGACCCAGTACTTC. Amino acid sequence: CASSHSRETQYF.

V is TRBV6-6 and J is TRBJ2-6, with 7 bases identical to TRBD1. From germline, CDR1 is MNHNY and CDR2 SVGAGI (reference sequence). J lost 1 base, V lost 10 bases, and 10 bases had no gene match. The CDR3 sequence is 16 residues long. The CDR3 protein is CATWTRGQSGANVLTF. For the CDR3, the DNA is TGTGCCACCTGGACAAGGGGACAGTCTGGGGCCAACGTCCTGACTTTC.

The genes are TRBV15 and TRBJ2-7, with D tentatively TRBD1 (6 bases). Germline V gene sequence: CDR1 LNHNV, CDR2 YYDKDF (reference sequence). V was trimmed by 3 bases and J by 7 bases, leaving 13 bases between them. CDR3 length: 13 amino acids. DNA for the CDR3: TGTGCCACCAGCAGGGACAGCAGAAGGGAGCAGTACTTC. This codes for CATSRDSRREQYF.

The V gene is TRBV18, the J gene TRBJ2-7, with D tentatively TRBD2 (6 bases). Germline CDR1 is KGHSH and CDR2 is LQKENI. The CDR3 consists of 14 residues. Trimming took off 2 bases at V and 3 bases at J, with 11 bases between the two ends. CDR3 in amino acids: CASSPEGGDYEQYF. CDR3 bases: TGTGCCAGCTCACCAGAGGGAGGCGACTACGAGCAGTACTTC.

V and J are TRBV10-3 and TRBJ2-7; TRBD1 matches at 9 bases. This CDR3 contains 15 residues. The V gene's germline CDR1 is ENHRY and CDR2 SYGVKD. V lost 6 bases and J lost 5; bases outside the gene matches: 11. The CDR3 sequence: CAISPADRGPNEQYF. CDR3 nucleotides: TGTGCCATCAGCCCCGCGGACAGGGGCCCCAACGAGCAGTACTTC.

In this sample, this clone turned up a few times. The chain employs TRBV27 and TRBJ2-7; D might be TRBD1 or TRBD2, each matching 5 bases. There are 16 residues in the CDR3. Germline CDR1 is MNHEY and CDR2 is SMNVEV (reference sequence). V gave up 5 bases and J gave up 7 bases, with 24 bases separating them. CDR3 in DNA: TGTGCCAGCAGTCCCTCCTTCGGGACCCAGGTCGGGGAGCAGTACTTC. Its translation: CASSPSFGTQVGEQYF.